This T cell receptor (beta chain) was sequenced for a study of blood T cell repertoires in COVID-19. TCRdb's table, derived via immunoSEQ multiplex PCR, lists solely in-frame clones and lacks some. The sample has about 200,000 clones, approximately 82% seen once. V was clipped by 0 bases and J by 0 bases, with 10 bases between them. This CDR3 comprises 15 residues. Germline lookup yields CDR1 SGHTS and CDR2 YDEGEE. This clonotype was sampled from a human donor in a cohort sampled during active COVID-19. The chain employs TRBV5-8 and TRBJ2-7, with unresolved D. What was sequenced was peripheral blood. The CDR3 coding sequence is TGTGCCAGCAGCTTGGCCCTCCTTAGCTCCTACGAGCAGTACTTC. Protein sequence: CASSLALLSSYEQYF.